This TCR beta chain was sequenced during a study of read filtering for tumor transcriptome and immune sequencing. Across the study: Fewer than 10 patients were R-ISS I, approximately 15 were R-ISS II, 6 or 7 were R-ISS III. Study findings and constraints: Roughly four fifths of IR-seq clonotypes had one read, totaling about 4% of reads; RNA-seq: 74.6% and 44.6%.

This clonotype showed up many times. What it recognizes is unknown. V was clipped by 1 base and J by 1 base, with 7 bases between them. Per the germline V gene, CDR1 is LGHDT and CDR2 is YNNKEL (reference sequence). The CDR3 has 14 amino acids. Molecular barcoded adaptors covering alpha/delta and beta/gamma chains were used on around 370 ng RNA. TCRdb re-analysed the reads in MiXCR, keeping a single row per CDR3 protein. This table holds around 44,000 distinct CDR3 sequences, 10% to 15% found once. This receptor was taken from a donor at least 40 years old with multiple myeloma. The sample consisted of a population of CD138-negative cells sorted from bone marrow. This chain connects TRBV3-1 to TRBJ2-5; unclear D gene. CDR3 in amino acids: CASSQADRQETQYF. CDR3 in DNA: TGTGCCAGCAGCCAAGCGGACCGCCAAGAGACCCAGTACTTC.